The 27 T cell receptor beta chains below all came from one sample that was sequenced in a study of blood T cells in healthy people across ages. A second PCR, run for about 6 to 11 cycles, used a sample-barcoded 5' primer plus a J-beta primer mix. TCRdb fed the 5' RACE reads into MiXCR, producing one record per CDR3 protein. The repertoire holds nearly 800,000 distinct CDR3 sequences, with around a quarter as singletons. The data were also submitted as part of a second study, on T cells of mothers and their children.

The sequencing sample was made of blood. All receptors derive from a boy under 18 in good health.

The chain recombines TRBV7-6 with TRBJ2-1; 10 bases map to TRBD2. After removal of 0 bases from V and 3 bases from J, the junction contained 5 bases not matched to a gene. CDR1 SGHVS and CDR2 FNYEAQ come from the germline V gene. The CDR3 is 17 residues long. The CDR3 region is CASSLALAGVGYNEQFF. In DNA form, the CDR3 reads TGTGCCAGCAGCTTAGCCCTAGCGGGAGTGGGCTACAATGAGCAGTTCTTC. Together with reference TRBV7-6 and TRBJ2-1, the CDR3 gives the full variable domain: GAGVSQSPRYKVTKRGQDVALRCDPISGHVSLYWYRQALGQGPEFLTYFNYEAQQDKSGLPNDRFSAERPEGSISTLTIQRTEQRDSAMYRCASSLALAGVGYNEQFFGPGTRLTVL.

This clonotype was counted between two and nine times. J is TRBJ2-5 and V is TRBV29-1; perhaps TRBD2 as D (6 bases). Germline V gene sequence: CDR1 SQVTM, CDR2 ANQGSEA. The V gene lost 3 bases and the J gene lost 2 bases, with 10 bases spanning the gap. The CDR3 is made up of 13 amino acids. CDR3 amino acids: CSVDVGGQETQYF. The CDR3 bases are TGCAGCGTTGATGTGGGAGGTCAAGAGACCCAGTACTTC.

The CDR3 DNA reads TGTGCCAGCAGTTCGGGACTCTGGGACTATGGCTACACCTTC. Translated, it gives CASSSGLWDYGYTF. The genes are TRBV12-3 or TRBV12-4 and TRBJ1-2, with D possibly matching TRBD1 (5 bases). V shed 4 bases and J shed 3 bases, with 12 bases lying between them. The CDR3 has 14 amino acids.

The chain uses TRBV6-2 or TRBV6-3 and TRBJ2-5; 7 positions agree with TRBD2. After removal of 5 bases from V and 5 bases from J, the junction contained 11 bases not matched to a gene. The CDR3 covers 15 residues. Germline V gives CDR1 MNHEY, CDR2 SVGEGT. This CDR3 is CASSTWLGGGETQYF. DNA for the CDR3: TGTGCCAGCAGTACCTGGTTGGGGGGAGGGGAGACCCAGTACTTC.

There are a few counts of this clonotype. The chain has TRBV27 and TRBJ2-4; a weak D match, TRBD1 (6 bases). V was clipped by 5 bases and J by 0 bases, with 17 bases between them. Germline V gene data show CDR1 as MNHEY and CDR2 as SMNVEV (reference sequence). CDR3 length equals 17 residues. CDR3 in amino acids: CASSKKWTDLAKNIQYF. The CDR3 DNA sequence: TGTGCCAGCAGTAAAAAGTGGACAGATCTAGCCAAAAACATTCAGTACTTC.

The V gene is TRBV6-5, the J gene TRBJ1-4; D might be TRBD1 (6 bases). Trimming took 6 bases from V and 6 from J, leaving 14 bases between them. CDR3 length: 14 residues. Germline V lookup: CDR1 MNHEY, CDR2 SVGAGI. CDR3 loop: CASRDTGWDEKLFF. The CDR3 bases are TGTGCCAGCAGGGATACAGGGTGGGATGAAAAACTGTTTTTT.

Only one count was recorded for this clonotype. A much larger clone differs from this one at a single base, so this may be a read error. This rearrangement joins TRBV2 to TRBJ2-4; TRBD1 agrees at 8 bases. The CDR3 runs 16 residues. V shed 2 bases and J 3 bases; nucleotides not matched to a gene: 6. Germline V gene sequence: CDR1 SNHLY, CDR2 FYNNEI. The DNA for the CDR3 is TGTGCCAGCAGTGAACAGGGGGCGAGGGTCAAAAACATTCAGTACTTC. Protein sequence: CASSEQGARVKNIQYF.

This clonotype occurred a few times. The J gene is TRBJ2-3, the V gene TRBV10-3; D possibly matches TRBD1 or TRBD2 (5 bases each). CDR1 and CDR2 (germline): ENHRY, SYGVKD. V was pared by 6 bases and J by 1 base, with 8 bases between. The CDR3 sequence is 13 residues long. CDR3 residues: CAISGAGTDTQYF. The CDR3 DNA reads TGTGCCATCAGCGGGGCCGGCACAGATACGCAGTATTTT.

V is TRBV6-2 or TRBV6-3 and J is TRBJ2-5; 10 bases are shared with TRBD2. The end of the DNA is better explained by TRBJ2-1, so the J call may be wrong. Germline CDR1 MNHEY, CDR2 SVGEGT. The CDR3 length is 16 residues. This CDR3 reads CASRYPSGRVSNEQFF. CDR3 bases: TGTGCCAGCAGATACCCGAGCGGGAGGGTCTCCAATGAGCAGTTCTTC.

This clonotype was counted a few times. The chain couples TRBV20-1 to TRBJ2-5; 11 bases agree with TRBD2. This CDR3 contains 15 residues. Looked up from germline, CDR1 is DFQATT and CDR2 is SNEGSKA (reference sequence). V trimming: 5 bases; J trimming: 0 bases; junction bases outside the gene matches: 5. DNA of the CDR3: TGCAGTGCTCGAATAGCGGGGGGGTACCAAGAGACCCAGTACTTC. As protein: CSARIAGGYQETQYF.

In this sample, this clonotype turned up a few times. The rearrangement joins TRBV6-2 or TRBV6-3 to TRBJ2-5, with a weak D call TRBD2 (6 bases). This CDR3 spans 14 amino acids. V lost 2 bases and J 3 bases, leaving 10 bases between the germline ends. Germline V CDR1 and CDR2: MNHEY, SVGEGT. The CDR3 DNA reads as TGTGCCAGCAGTTACAACTTAGCGGAAGAGACCCAGTACTTC. This gives the protein CASSYNLAEETQYF.

This clonotype was detected many times. The junction and the germline gene differ at one end; a read error may be behind it. The chain is built from TRBV5-1 and TRBJ1-5; D possibly corresponds to TRBD1 (5 bases). There are 14 residues in the CDR3. Germline lookup yields CDR1 SGHRS and CDR2 YFSETQ. The CDR3 protein is CASSPRGGNQPQHF. The CDR3 bases are TGTGCCAGCAGTCCGCGGGGGGGCAATCAGCCCCAGCATTTT.

The V call is TRBV7-8, the J call TRBJ2-5, with D perhaps TRBD2 (5 bases). The J call may be wrong; the DNA end is better matched by TRBJ2-7. Germline CDR1 SGHVS, CDR2 FQNEAQ. There are 13 residues in the CDR3. In DNA form, the CDR3 reads TGTGCCAGCAGCGACTTCGGCGCGGGCGAGCAGTACTTC. This codes for CASSDFGAGEQYF.

This clonotype has a handful of counts. This chain links TRBV27 with TRBJ1-4; D is unclear. The CDR3 is made up of 17 amino acids. Germline lookup yields CDR1 MNHEY and CDR2 SMNVEV (reference sequence). With 0 bases removed from V and 0 bases from J, the gap between germline ends came to 11 bases. CDR3 region: CASSLSRALTTNEKLFF. DNA of the CDR3: TGTGCCAGCAGTTTATCTCGGGCGCTTACAACTAATGAAAAACTGTTTTTT.

This clonotype was observed a few times. The V call is TRBV27, the J call TRBJ2-1; perhaps D is TRBD1 or TRBD2 (5 bases each). CDR1 is MNHEY and CDR2 is SMNVEV in the germline V gene (reference sequence). Trimming shortened V by 7 bases and J by 15 bases, and 19 bases separated the two germline ends. CDR3 length: 12 residues. In nucleotides, the CDR3 is TGTGCCAGCACTTCGCGGACATACGGGGCGTTCTTC. Its translation is CASTSRTYGAFF.

This clonotype has just a few counts. CDR3 coding DNA: TGTGCCAGCAGCGCCCAAACAGGGGACTACGAGCAGTACTTC. This sequence encodes CASSAQTGDYEQYF. V is TRBV7-3 and J is TRBJ2-7; 7 bases are a match to TRBD1. The CDR3 length is 14 residues. V dropped 5 bases and J dropped 3; count of bases not matched to a gene: 7. Germline assignment: CDR1 SGHTA and CDR2 FQGTGA.

V gene TRBV6-1 combines with J gene TRBJ2-5; 11 nucleotides align to TRBD1. Germline V CDR1 and CDR2: MNHNS, SASEGT. The CDR3 is 15 residues long. The V segment lost 7 bases and the J segment 4 bases; nucleotides outside the gene matches: 8. The CDR3 region has the DNA TGTGCCAGCACCGGATGGGACAGGGGGAGAGAGACCCAGTACTTC. It translates to CASTGWDRGRETQYF.

This rearrangement joins TRBV7-4 to TRBJ1-2; 7 bases align to TRBD1. Germline trimming cut 6 bases from V and 3 bases from J; bases unmatched to any gene: 10. Looked up from germline, CDR1 is SGHVT and CDR2 is SQSDAQ. The CDR3 has 15 residues. The CDR3 DNA reads as TGTGCCAGCAGGTCGGGACAGCTAATCTACTATGGCTACACCTTC. Residues: CASRSGQLIYYGYTF.

J is TRBJ2-7 and V is TRBV2, with 11 bases that match TRBD2. CDR3 length: 15 amino acids. The junction had 6 bases not matched to a gene; V was cut back by 6 bases and J by 2 bases. Germline V lookup: CDR1 SNHLY, CDR2 FYNNEI. The CDR3 reads CASRVLAGEPYEQYF. Written as DNA, the CDR3 is TGTGCCAGCAGGGTACTAGCGGGAGAACCCTACGAGCAGTACTTC.

The genes are TRBV7-2 and TRBJ1-1; no firm D call. V shed 1 base and J shed 11 bases, with 14 bases lying between them. The length of the CDR3 is 13 residues. The V gene's germline CDR1 is SGHTA and CDR2 FQGNSA. CDR3 amino acids: CASSLERTRGAFF. CDR3 DNA: TGTGCCAGCAGCTTAGAGAGAACACGAGGGGCTTTCTTT.

V gene TRBV20-1 combines with J gene TRBJ2-3; TRBD1 agrees at 7 bases. CDR3 length: 12 amino acids. CDR1 is DFQATT and CDR2 is SNEGSKA in the germline V gene (reference sequence). Trimming took 5 bases from V and 3 from J; bases not matched to a gene: 2. This CDR3 is CSADRATDTQYF. The DNA of the CDR3 is TGCAGTGCTGACAGGGCGACAGATACGCAGTATTTT.

This chain uses TRBV3-1 with TRBJ2-3; perhaps TRBD2 as D (7 bases). This CDR3 region has 15 residues. The V end lost 5 bases, the J end lost 2 bases, and 14 bases lay between the germline ends. Germline V gives CDR1 LGHDT, CDR2 YNNKEL (reference sequence). The CDR3 here is CASSTGGRDTDTQYF. The CDR3, as DNA: TGTGCCAGCAGCACCGGGGGGCGTGACACAGATACGCAGTATTTT.

This clonotype was found a few times. V is TRBV27 and J is TRBJ2-7, with D uncertain. Per germline, CDR1 MNHEY and CDR2 SMNVEV (reference sequence). V gave up 7 bases and J gave up 2 bases, with 12 bases separating them. The CDR3 covers 13 residues. The CDR3 reads CASKLSRAYEQYF. In DNA, the CDR3 is TGTGCCAGCAAGTTATCTCGGGCCTACGAGCAGTACTTC.

The V and J genes are TRBV21-1 and TRBJ2-7. TRBV21-1 is a pseudogene segment. The CDR3 sequence is 12 residues long. The CDR3: CASRIYFFEQYF. The CDR3 DNA reads as TGTGCCAGCAGGATCTACTTTTTTGAGCAGTACTTC.

This clonotype occurred a few times. V gene TRBV6-6 combines with J gene TRBJ2-2; a possible D gene is TRBD2 (6 bases). There are 14 residues in the CDR3. The germline CDR1 and CDR2 sequences are MNHNY and SVGAGI (reference sequence). V was cut by 0 bases and J by 7 bases, with 9 bases left in between. CDR3 nucleotide sequence: TGTGCCAGCAGTTACTCGGAGGGACTCGGGGAGCTGTTTTTT. Translation: CASSYSEGLGELFF.

This chain's CDR3 is CASSVPRGDRGDPNYGYTF. In DNA, the CDR3 is TGTGCCAGCAGCGTACCACGAGGGGACAGGGGAGACCCTAACTATGGCTACACCTTC. The chain joins TRBV9 to TRBJ1-2, with 10 bases identical to TRBD1. The CDR3 is 19 amino acids. J gave up 0 bases and V 1 base, and 12 bases lay outside the gene matches. Germline lookup yields CDR1 SGDLS and CDR2 YYNGEE.

This clonotype turned up a few times. The chain combines TRBV28 with TRBJ2-7; D is possibly TRBD1 (9 bases). The germline gives CDR1 MDHEN, CDR2 SYDVKM. Trimming left V 5 bases short and J 6 bases short, with 17 bases between. The CDR3 runs 14 residues. The CDR3 reads CASSPGQGLGEQYF. The CDR3 bases are TGTGCCAGCAGTCCGGGACAGGGACTAGGCGAGCAGTACTTC.